This is a list of T cell receptor beta chains from one sample in a study of blood T cell repertoires in COVID-19. Generated by immunoSEQ multiplex PCR, the TCRdb table keeps only in-frame clones and is missing some. This sample has some 250,000 clones, with roughly 84% found just once. Sequencing was carried out using peripheral blood. The receptors originated from a young woman with acute or convalescent COVID-19. Each CDR3 is given with its conserved first and last residue. D genes are given only for firm matches. Rows may omit the clone size; those that give it use once, few, many or a size class.

TGTGCCAGCACACCGGGACTCCTCTCCTACAATGAGCAGTTCTTC,CASTPGLLSYNEQFF,NA,NA,TRBJ2-1,TRBV6-6
TGTGCCCCAAGCGGGTGGGGCAATGAGCAGTTCTTC,CAPSGWGNEQFF,NA,NA,TRBJ2-1,TRBV5-3
TGTGCCAGCAGTCGCATGTCGGGTCTGTATGGGGCCAACGTCCTGACTTTC,CASSRMSGLYGANVLTF,NA,once,TRBJ2-6,TRBV7-2
TGTGCCAGCAGCTTCCTACTAGCGGGAGTCTACGAGCAGTACTTC,CASSFLLAGVYEQYF,TRBD2,NA,TRBJ2-7,TRBV5-6
TGTGCCAGCAGGAAGGGGGCCTACGAGCAGTACTTC,CASRKGAYEQYF,NA,NA,TRBJ2-7,TRBV28
TGTGCCAGCAGTTTATTTAGGCAGGGTACAGATACGCAGTATTTT,CASSLFRQGTDTQYF,NA,NA,TRBJ2-3,TRBV27
TGTGCCATCAGACACACCGGGACGGAGGGACCTAACTATGGCTACACCTTC,CAIRHTGTEGPNYGYTF,NA,NA,TRBJ1-2,TRBV10-3
TGTGCCACAGGGCAGGGTTATGGCTACACCTTC,CATGQGYGYTF,NA,few,TRBJ1-2,TRBV27
TGTGCCCAAAAGAAGGGGTTTGGCCTCTATGGCTACACCTTC,CAQKKGFGLYGYTF,NA,few,TRBJ1-2,TRBV30
TGTGCCAGCGCCTCAGGTAGCGGGAGTCCCTACAATGAGCAGTTCTTC,CASASGSGSPYNEQFF,TRBD2,NA,TRBJ2-1,TRBV5-4
TGTGCCAGTAGTACCGCTCTAGCGGGAGACCCCGGGGGCAATGAGCAGTTCTTC,CASSTALAGDPGGNEQFF,TRBD2,NA,TRBJ2-1,TRBV19